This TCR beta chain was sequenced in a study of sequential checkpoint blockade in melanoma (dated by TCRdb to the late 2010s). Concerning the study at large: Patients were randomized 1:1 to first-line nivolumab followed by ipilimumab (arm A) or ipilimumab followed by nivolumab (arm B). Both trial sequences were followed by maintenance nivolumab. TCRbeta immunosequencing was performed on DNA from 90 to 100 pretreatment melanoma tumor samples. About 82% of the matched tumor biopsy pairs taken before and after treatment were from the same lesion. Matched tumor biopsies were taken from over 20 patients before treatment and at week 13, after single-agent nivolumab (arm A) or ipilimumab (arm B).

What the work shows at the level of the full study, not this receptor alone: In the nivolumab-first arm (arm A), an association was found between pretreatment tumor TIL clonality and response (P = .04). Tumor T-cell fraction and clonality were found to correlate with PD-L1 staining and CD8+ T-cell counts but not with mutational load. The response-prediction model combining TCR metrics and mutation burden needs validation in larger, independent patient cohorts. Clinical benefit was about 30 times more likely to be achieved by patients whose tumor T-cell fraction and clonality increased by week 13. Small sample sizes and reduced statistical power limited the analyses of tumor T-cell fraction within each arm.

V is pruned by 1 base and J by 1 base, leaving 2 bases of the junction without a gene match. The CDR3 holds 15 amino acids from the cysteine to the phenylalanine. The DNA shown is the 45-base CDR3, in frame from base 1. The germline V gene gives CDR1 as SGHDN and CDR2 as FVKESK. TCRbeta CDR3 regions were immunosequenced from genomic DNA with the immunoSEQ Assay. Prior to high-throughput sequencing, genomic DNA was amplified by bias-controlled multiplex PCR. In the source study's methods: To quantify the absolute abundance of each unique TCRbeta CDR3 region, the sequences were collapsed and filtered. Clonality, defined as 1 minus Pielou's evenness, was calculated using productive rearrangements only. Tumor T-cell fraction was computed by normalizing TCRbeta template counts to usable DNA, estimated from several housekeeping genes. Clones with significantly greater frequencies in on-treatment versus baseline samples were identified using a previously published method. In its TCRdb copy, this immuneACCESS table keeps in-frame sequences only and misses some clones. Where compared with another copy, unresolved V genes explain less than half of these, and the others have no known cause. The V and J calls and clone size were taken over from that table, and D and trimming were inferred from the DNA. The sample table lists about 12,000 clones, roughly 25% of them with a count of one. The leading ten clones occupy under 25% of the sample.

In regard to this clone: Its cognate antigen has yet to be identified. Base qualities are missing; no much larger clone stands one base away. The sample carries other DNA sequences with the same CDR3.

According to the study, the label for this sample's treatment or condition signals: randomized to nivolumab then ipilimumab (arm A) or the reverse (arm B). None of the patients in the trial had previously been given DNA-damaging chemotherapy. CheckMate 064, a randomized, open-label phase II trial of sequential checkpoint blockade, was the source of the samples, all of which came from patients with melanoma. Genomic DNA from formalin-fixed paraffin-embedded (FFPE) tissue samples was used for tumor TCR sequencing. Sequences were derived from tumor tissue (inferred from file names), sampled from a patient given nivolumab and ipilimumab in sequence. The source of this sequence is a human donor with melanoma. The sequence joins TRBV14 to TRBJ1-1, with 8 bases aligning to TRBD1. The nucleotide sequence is TGTGCCAGCAGCCAAGCAGGGGGCGCGAACACTGAAGCTTTCTTT. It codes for CASSQAGGANTEAFF.